This T cell receptor (beta chain) was profiled in a study of response to subunit inactivated influenza vaccine. The CDR3 loop spans 12 amino acids. Germline V lookup: CDR1 SGHTA, CDR2 FQGNSA. Trimming took 1 base from V and 7 from J, leaving 7 bases between them. TCRdb analysed the RT-PCR reads with MiXCR anew, one entry per CDR3 protein. This sample has 400,000 to 550,000 distinct CDR3 sequences, with 25% found just once. This clonotype was observed a handful of times. The sample was CD4+ T cells sorted from PBMCs, taken roughly 5 days after vaccination. V usage is TRBV7-2 and J usage is TRBJ1-1; D is unresolved. This clonotype originated in a man aged 50 or older who received an inactivated influenza vaccine. CDR3 in DNA: TGTGCCAGCAGCTTAGTAGGGTTTGAAGCTTTCTTT. This gives the protein CASSLVGFEAFF.